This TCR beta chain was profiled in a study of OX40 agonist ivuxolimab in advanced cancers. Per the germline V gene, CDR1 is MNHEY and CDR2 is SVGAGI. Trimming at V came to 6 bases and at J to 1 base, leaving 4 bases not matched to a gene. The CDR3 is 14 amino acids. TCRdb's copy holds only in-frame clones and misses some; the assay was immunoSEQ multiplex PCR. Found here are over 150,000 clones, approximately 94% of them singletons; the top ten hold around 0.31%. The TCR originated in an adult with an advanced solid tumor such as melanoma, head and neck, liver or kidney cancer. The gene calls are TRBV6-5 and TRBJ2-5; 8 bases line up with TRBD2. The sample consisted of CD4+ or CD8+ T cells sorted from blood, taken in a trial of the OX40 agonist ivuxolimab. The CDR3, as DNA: TGTGCCAGCAGCCGGACTAGCAGCCAAGAGACCCAGTACTTC. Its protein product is CASSRTSSQETQYF.